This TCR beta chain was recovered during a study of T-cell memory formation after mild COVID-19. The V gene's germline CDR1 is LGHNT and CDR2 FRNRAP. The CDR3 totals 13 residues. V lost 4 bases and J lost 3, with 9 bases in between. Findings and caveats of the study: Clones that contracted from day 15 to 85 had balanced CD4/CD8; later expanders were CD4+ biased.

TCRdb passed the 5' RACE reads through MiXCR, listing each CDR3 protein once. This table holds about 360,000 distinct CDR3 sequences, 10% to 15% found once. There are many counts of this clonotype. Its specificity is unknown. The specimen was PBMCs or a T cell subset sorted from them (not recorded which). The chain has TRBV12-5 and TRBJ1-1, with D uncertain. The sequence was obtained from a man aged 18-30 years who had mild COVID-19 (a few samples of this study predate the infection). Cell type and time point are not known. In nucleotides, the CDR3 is TGTGCTAGTGGTTCTTGGTCCTACACTGAAGCTTTCTTT. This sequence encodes CASGSWSYTEAFF.